This T cell receptor (beta chain) was obtained from a study of T-cell memory formation after mild COVID-19 (dated by TCRdb to the early 2020s). At the level of the whole study: Most TCR sequence clusters were specific to one of the two donors. Longitudinal TCRalpha and TCRbeta repertoire sequencing tracked T-cell clones expanding and contracting after mild COVID-19 in a couple of donors. The cohort comprised two young, previously healthy adult volunteers, one female and one male.

The CDR3 sequence holds 15 residues, the cysteine and phenylalanine included. CDR3 DNA is the only sequence kept; it has 45 bases, read in frame from the first base. Cut back by 3 bases and 0 bases, the V and J ends lie 10 bases apart. For CDR1 and CDR2, the germline V gene lists SGHRS and YFSETQ. General study outcomes and caveats: Some responding clones were detected in pre-infection memory, suggesting pre-existing cross-reactive memory T cells joined the SARS-CoV-2 response. Balanced CD4/CD8 phenotypes were observed for clones contracting from day 15 to 85, whereas a bias towards CD4+ was observed for a second wave of clones expanding from day 15 to 37. Whether the second-wave clones peaking on day 37 were SARS-CoV-2 specific was not confirmed. The study covered only a couple of mild cases, and larger cohorts including severe cases with pre-infection samples were considered necessary. Contracting CD4+ clones were found mainly in CM and EM memory subsets, while CD8+ clones were enriched in EMRA.

In the case of this clonotype: There is no known antigen for this receptor. There are no base qualities to consult, and no much larger clone falls within one base.

The reads were generated on an Illumina NovaSeq 6000. TCRalpha and TCRbeta cDNA libraries were constructed by 5'RACE with constant-segment primers, with sample barcodes and unique molecular identifiers being introduced. RNA was extracted from every sample with Trizol reagent. Library amplification was performed in two PCR steps, and a second sample barcode and Illumina TruSeq adapters were introduced in the second step. Sequencing of libraries was performed on an Illumina NovaSeq with 2 x 150 bp paired-end reads. Processing in the source paper ran as follows. Demultiplexing of reads and collapsing into UMI-guided consensus sequences were performed with migec v1.2.7. Using mixcr v2.1.11, UMI consensuses were aligned to TRA and TRB V and J templates and then assembled into clonotypes. Clonotypes were classified as expanded or contracted when called significant by both edgeR and NoisET, with noise models trained on biological replicates. For edgeR calls, the thresholds were a false discovery rate-adjusted p below 0.01 and a log2 fold-change of 1. PCA with hierarchical clustering of max-normalized trajectories of the 1000 most abundant clonotypes was used as exploratory dynamics analysis. Each responding clone was given a CD4 or CD8 phenotype based on the CD4+ and CD8+ repertoires, which had been sequenced separately. The public reads were reprocessed in TCRdb via fastp at Q25 and MiXCR, keeping in-frame beta chains. Entries that share a CDR3 protein sequence are merged under the most common genes and DNA. For this entry, the V and J calls and clone size follow TCRdb and not the study's own pipeline. The sample has just under 550,000 distinct CDR3 sequences on record, around 21% of them singletons. Of the sample, about 12% is held by the ten largest clones.

Ficoll-Paque density gradient centrifugation was used to isolate PBMCs. The sample comprised PBMCs or a T cell subset sorted from them (not recorded which). This receptor was identified in an adult woman who had mild COVID-19 (a few samples of this study predate the infection). The sample titles of this study are shuffled in the database, so cell type and time point are left out; the donor was told from shared clones. The chain couples TRBV5-1 to TRBJ1-3; the D gene is unclear. The DNA reads TGCGCCAGCAGCTCAGAAGAGTTCTCTGGAAACACCATATATTTT. Its coded protein is CASSSEEFSGNTIYF.